These T cell receptor beta chains were read from a single sample in a study of pediatric ulcerative colitis. Assay: immunoSEQ multiplex PCR; the TCRdb copy retains only in-frame clones and omits some. The sample contains about 14,000 clones, approximately 90% of which appear only once. What was sequenced was blood. These receptors all stem from a boy younger than 18 with moderate ulcerative colitis. Both conserved end residues are part of each CDR3. The order of the fields is J gene, clone size, D gene, V gene, CDR3 DNA, CDR3 protein. D genes are given only for firm matches. Only some rows state a clone size, as once, few, many or a class for expanded clones.

>TRBJ2-7|NA|TRBD1|TRBV5-1
TGCGCCAGCAGCATAGGACAGGGGGGTGGCGAGCAGTACTTC
CASSIGQGGGEQYF
>TRBJ2-2|NA|NA|TRBV5-5
TGTGCCAGCAGCCTGGGGGATCCCGGGGAGCTGTTTTTT
CASSLGDPGELFF
>TRBJ1-2|NA|NA|TRBV6-5
TGTGCCAGCAGTTACCTAGAATCCCCTCGGGTGTCAGGCTACACCTTC
CASSYLESPRVSGYTF
>TRBJ2-5|NA|NA|TRBV27
TGTGCCAGCAGATCCCCAAGGGACCAAGAGACCCAGTACTTC
CASRSPRDQETQYF
>TRBJ2-3|NA|TRBD2|TRBV4-1
TGCGCCAGCAGCCAACCTCCAGGACTAGTCGGCTACACAGATACGCAGTATTTT
CASSQPPGLVGYTDTQYF
>TRBJ2-7|NA|NA|TRBV7-9
TGTGCCAGCAGCTTAGGCGCCCGCAGGGCCTCCTACGAGCAGTACTTC
CASSLGARRASYEQYF
>TRBJ2-3|NA|NA|TRBV7-9
TGTGCCAGCAGCCCCCTTAGGGGCAGCACAGATACGCAGTATTTT
CASSPLRGSTDTQYF
>TRBJ2-7|NA|NA|TRBV29-1
TGCAGCGTTGTTGCCACAGGTGGGAACGAGCAGTACTTC
CSVVATGGNEQYF
>TRBJ2-5|NA|TRBD2|TRBV11-3
TGTGCCAGCAGCGGGGGGACTAGCGGGAGCGGCGTGACCCAGTACTTC
CASSGGTSGSGVTQYF
>TRBJ2-1|NA|NA|TRBV14
TGTGCCAGCAGCCAACTCCAGGCGAGGTATGAGCAGTTCTTC
CASSQLQARYEQFF
>TRBJ2-5|NA|TRBD2|TRBV7-2
TGTGCCAGCAGTTGGACTAGCGGGGGGCAAGAGACCCAGTACTTC
CASSWTSGGQETQYF
>TRBJ2-7|NA|NA|TRBV7-8
TGTGCCAGCAGCCCTGGGTCCTACGAGCAGTACTTC
CASSPGSYEQYF
>TRBJ1-6|NA|TRBD1|TRBV10-2
TGCGCCAGCAGCGGGACAGGGGATAATTCACCCCTCCACTTT
CASSGTGDNSPLHF
>TRBJ1-1|NA|TRBD1|TRBV15
TGTGCCACCAGCAGGGGGACAGGGCTCACTGAAGCTTTCTTT
CATSRGTGLTEAFF
>TRBJ1-4|few|NA|TRBV2
TGTGCCAGCAGTGAGAACCCGGGAGTGAATGAAAAACTGTTTTTT
CASSENPGVNEKLFF
>TRBJ2-3|NA|NA|TRBV9
TGTGCCAGCAGCGTAGCAGGGGCTACCGCCACAGATACGCAGTATTTT
CASSVAGATATDTQYF
>TRBJ2-1|NA|TRBD1|TRBV9
TGTGCCAGCAGCGTAGGACAGGGTAACAATGAGCAGTTCTTC
CASSVGQGNNEQFF
>TRBJ2-3|NA|TRBD2|TRBV5-4
TGTGCCAGCAACCCAACTCTAGCGGGGGAGTCAGATACGCAGTATTTT
CASNPTLAGESDTQYF
>TRBJ2-3|NA|NA|TRBV5-1
TGCGCCAGCAGCTTGGCCAGGGGTTTCACAGATACGCAGTATTTT
CASSLARGFTDTQYF
>TRBJ2-7|NA|NA|TRBV6-5
TGTGCCAGCAGTAGGAGTTGGGGCGAGCAGTACTTC
CASSRSWGEQYF
>TRBJ1-2|NA|TRBD1|TRBV6-5
TGTGCCAGCAGTGAAGACAGGGGCTATGGCTACACCTTC
CASSEDRGYGYTF
>TRBJ1-1|NA|NA|TRBV4-1
TGCGCCAGCAGCCTACCCTTTCCGGGACAACCGGGCACTGAAGCTTTCTTT
CASSLPFPGQPGTEAFF
>TRBJ1-5|NA|NA|TRBV28
TGTGCCAGCACCTCGGGGAGGGGTTACAATCAGCCCCAGCATTTT
CASTSGRGYNQPQHF
>TRBJ1-2|NA|NA|TRBV28
TGTGCCAGCAGTTTATTTTTGCTGCCTAACTATGGCTACACCTTC
CASSLFLLPNYGYTF
>TRBJ2-5|few|NA|TRBV27
TGTGCCAGCAGTTTATCCTCGTACCAAGAGACCCAGTACTTC
CASSLSSYQETQYF
>TRBJ2-7|NA|NA|TRBV5-6
TGTGCCAGCAGCTTGGCCCCGGCCAGGGAAGACGAGCAGTACTTC
CASSLAPAREDEQYF
>TRBJ2-1|NA|NA|TRBV10-3
TGTGCCATCAGCTTTTCTCGGCCCTACAATGAGCAGTTCTTC
CAISFSRPYNEQFF
>TRBJ2-3|few|TRBD2|TRBV18
TGTGCCAGCTCACCGCCTCTGACTAGCGGGGGCGCGGCAGATACGCAGTATTTT
CASSPPLTSGGAADTQYF
>TRBJ2-4|NA|NA|TRBV29-1
TGCAGCGTTGAAGAAGCCGCAGAAAGGGCCAAAAACATTCAGTACTTC
CSVEEAAERAKNIQYF
>TRBJ1-2|NA|NA|TRBV19
TGTGCCAGTAGTCCCGTAGGAGGGCGAGGCTACACCTTC
CASSPVGGRGYTF
>TRBJ1-4|few|TRBD1|TRBV19
TGTGCCAGTAGAACGCCGGGACAGGGAGATGAAAAACTGTTTTTT
CASRTPGQGDEKLFF
>TRBJ1-5|few|NA|TRBV30
TGTGCCTGGAGTCACCCGGGGACTAATGATCAGCCCCAGCATTTT
CAWSHPGTNDQPQHF
>TRBJ1-4|NA|TRBD1|TRBV6-6
TGTGCCAGCAGTTTATCCAGGGGGATAAATGAAAAACTGTTTTTT
CASSLSRGINEKLFF
>TRBJ2-7|NA|NA|TRBV5-6
TGTGCCAGCAGCTTACGGGGGGCTGACGAGCAGTACTTC
CASSLRGADEQYF
>TRBJ1-2|once|NA|TRBV27
TGTGCCAGCAGTTTATTAGGGGTGCGCGGCTACACCTTC
CASSLLGVRGYTF
>TRBJ2-1|NA|NA|TRBV4-1
TGCGCCAGCAGCCTCGTGCCCGGGGGCGGCTCCTACAATGAGCAGTTCTTC
CASSLVPGGGSYNEQFF
>TRBJ2-7|NA|NA|TRBV6-1
TGTGCCAGCAGTCCGAGCGGCGGGTCCTACGAGCAGTACTTC
CASSPSGGSYEQYF
>TRBJ2-1|once|TRBD2|TRBV5-1
TGCGCCAGCAGCTTTGACCCGGGACTAGTAAATGAGCAGTTCTTC
CASSFDPGLVNEQFF
>TRBJ1-1|NA|TRBD1|TRBV5-1
TGCGCCAGCAGCTTGGAAGGGACAGGGAATTGGAACACTGAAGCTTTCTTT
CASSLEGTGNWNTEAFF
>TRBJ2-7|NA|NA|TRBV28
TGTGCCAGCAGTCGTCTGCGCGAGCAGTACTTC
CASSRLREQYF
>TRBJ2-1|NA|NA|TRBV2
TGTGCCAGCGTCAACTACAATGAGCAGTTCTTC
CASVNYNEQFF
>TRBJ1-5|NA|NA|TRBV28
TGTGCCAGCACTAAGGGAACCAATCAGCCCCAGCATTTT
CASTKGTNQPQHF
>TRBJ1-1|NA|NA|TRBV7-9
TGTGCCAGCAGCTTAGTAGGGAACACTGAAGCTTTCTTT
CASSLVGNTEAFF
>TRBJ2-1|NA|TRBD1|TRBV10-3
TGTGCCATCAGCCCCGGACAGGGAAACGTAGGATCCTACAATGAGCAGTTCTTC
CAISPGQGNVGSYNEQFF
>TRBJ2-3|NA|NA|TRBV5-1
TGCGCCAGCAGCCCGGACCCCAGGAACACAGATACGCAGTATTTT
CASSPDPRNTDTQYF
>TRBJ2-2|NA|NA|TRBV27
TGTGCCAGCAGTTTATATGGACAGAACACCGGGGAGCTGTTTTTT
CASSLYGQNTGELFF
>TRBJ2-4|NA|NA|TRBV7-7
TGTGCTAGCAGCTTATCCGGACAGTTAAGTCATCAGTACTTC
CASSLSGQLSHQYF
>TRBJ1-2|NA|NA|TRBV11-1
TGTGCCAGCAGCCCGCAACCCCTTCGTGCGGAGACTATGGGCTACACCTTC
CASSPQPLRAETMGYTF
>TRBJ1-1|NA|TRBD1|TRBV11-2
TGTGCCAGCAGCTCGGGACAGGGGGTTCCCTTGGAAGCTTTCTTT
CASSSGQGVPLEAFF
>TRBJ2-1|NA|NA|TRBV27
TGTGCCAGCAGTCGTGATTACTACAATGAGCAGTTCTTC
CASSRDYYNEQFF
>TRBJ1-5|NA|TRBD1|TRBV19
TGTGCCAGTAGTATCTGGGGGACAGTCCTCAATCAGCCCCAGCATTTT
CASSIWGTVLNQPQHF
>TRBJ1-2|NA|NA|TRBV11-2
TGTGCCAGCAGAATGACAGGCAACTATGGCTACACCTTC
CASRMTGNYGYTF
>TRBJ1-6|NA|NA|TRBV7-9
TGTGCCAGCAGCTTAACCCCGACGGGCGTTGGATCACCCCTCCACTTT
CASSLTPTGVGSPLHF
>TRBJ1-4|NA|NA|TRBV10-3
TGTGCCATCAGTGGCTCCTTGGGGCAGGGCGGTAATGAAAAACTGTTTTTT
CAISGSLGQGGNEKLFF